This T cell receptor beta chain is from a study of cytomegalovirus exposure and HLA in healthy donors (dated by TCRdb to about 2017). For the wider study: An earlier analysis of about 530 of the donors reported 276 Gb of sequence data and roughly 120 million unique TCR beta sequences obtained from about 180 million T cells. A later analysis re-examined previously published TCR beta repertoires from roughly 720 donors and added high-resolution HLA genotyping to investigate patterns of TCR occurrence. A separate validation cohort of over 95 different subjects was used in addition to the roughly 700-subject first cohort. Both class I and class II loci were covered by HLA typing, at four-digit resolution. Typing coverage varied by locus: roughly 629-640 donors for A, B, C, DRB1 and DQB1; approximately 500 for DQA1; over 600 for DPA1; under 490 for DPB1. A few DR-DQ haplotypes were treated as single units for association and clustering because of strong linkage in the cohort. On average, roughly 240,000 unique TCR beta nucleotide sequences were sequenced per donor among a few hundred genotyped donors of the cohort, with about 17% of those sequences being non-productive. Among the 398 genotyped donors, about 85% belonged to the genetic ancestry cluster associated with self-reported Caucasian donors. Every repertoire in the discovery cohort had been generated on one and the same sequencing platform. The aim of the study was to test whether cataloging public T cell receptors could identify signatures of past pathogen exposure. To predict cytomegalovirus infection status, the study combined high-throughput TCR immunosequencing, statistical association of individual TCRs with disease status, and machine learning. The later analysis used no new phenotypic data to find candidate immune exposures, relying instead on TCR beta sequences and their occurrence across donors. Donor age, sex, ethnicity and CMV serostatus were compiled alongside the repertoire data. An earlier analysis of some 500 of the donors used high-throughput TCR beta sequencing to judge whether each TCR beta V gene segment behaved as functional or pseudogenic. The study used immunosequencing to profile the T cell repertoires of some 600 subjects and linked those repertoires to cytomegalovirus serostatus. Approximately 300 gigabases of sequencing data and tens of millions of unique TCR sequences were included in an early release covering 550 to 650 HLA-typed donors. Genome-wide SNP genotypes for about 65% of the roughly 670 donors were used in a later genetic analysis, which treated that subset as a discovery cohort.

The cohort consisted of hundreds of healthy bone marrow donors. At the time of sampling, every cohort member was nominally healthy, though immune exposures that went unrecorded were likely present. The donor tested CMV seronegative and was one of the 352 seronegative cohort members. Every donor gave a peripheral blood sample, and the peripheral blood mononuclear cells from that sample were used for TCR beta sequencing. The Qiagen DNeasy Blood Extraction Kit was used to extract genomic DNA from the blood cell samples. About this clone itself: Its target antigen remains unknown. Qualities for individual bases were not recorded, and no much larger clone is one base off.

The research as a whole found: The only immune exposure information available for the cohort was CMV serostatus. Most TCR sequences were seen in very few donors, while some public TCRs were found in many individuals. Sequencing depth was assumed to be roughly uniform across donors in the presence/absence analyses, though that assumption may not hold. A later genetic analysis reported fewer N-insertions in productive TCRs among donors in an Asian-associated ancestry cluster than the roughly 690-donor mean. In an earlier analysis of approximately 590 of the donors, most TCR beta V segments appeared in productive rearrangements about 87% or about 30% of the time, broadly matching IMGT annotations. In vitro tests confirmed that a few of the cytomegalovirus-associated TCR beta chains recognize cytomegalovirus antigens. When HLA alleles, especially DR and DQ, strongly co-occurred, attributing TCR associations to individual alleles was difficult. A further reported finding was that TCR beta sequences accurately predicted the HLA-A and HLA-B alleles for most subjects in the first cohort. Correlated functional status among segregating V segments might be attributable to linkage disequilibrium, but an unknown experimental factor could not be ruled out. In the study, around 150 TCR beta chains were listed as associated with cytomegalovirus. Most CMV-associated TCR beta chains appeared to be HLA-restricted in a later analysis, and the HLA associations seemed to be driven largely by CMV exposure. It was suggested by the authors that the approach could potentially be generalized to other disease states and immunological phenotypes. A group of highly shared sequence variants was considered likely to be a technical artifact of the sequencing pipeline. According to a later analysis, TCR association rates differed among HLA loci, with DRB1 alleles showing the most associated TCRs and HLA-C alleles showing the fewest. In both the original and validation cohorts, the classifier was reported to diagnose cytomegalovirus status with high specificity and sensitivity. Because HLA typing was missing for some donors at each locus, association tests included only the typed subset. A later analysis found that HLA-associated TCR beta chains were more clonally expanded and had lower generation probabilities than equally common non-associated chains. The cohort was sequenced for TCR beta chains only, and without alpha or paired-chain data the features that could be detected were limited. Because counts were too low, fewer than 20 rarely observed V segments, including chromosome 9 orphons, were excluded from the earlier analysis of 587 of the donors. V-gene and J-gene trimming of TCR beta chains was associated with a missense DCLRE1C variant in a later genetic analysis, and the association was replicated in an independent cohort. A later analysis associated about 18,000 TCR beta sequences with specific HLA alleles at a false discovery rate of 0.05. Several of the top co-occurrence clusters appeared to be linked to parvovirus B19, influenza, CMV and Epstein-Barr virus, according to a later analysis.

The library was generated by the immunoSEQ multiplex PCR assay. For the multiplex PCR, a mixture combining 60 forward primers for TCR Vbeta segments and 13 reverse primers for TCR Jbeta segments was used. The CDR3 region of rearranged TCR beta genes was amplified from genomic DNA with a multiplex PCR assay. Amplified TCR beta libraries were sequenced as 87-base-pair reads on the Illumina HiSeq System. The authors' analysis ran thus. In a later analysis, 70 million to 95 million unique TCR beta chains were counted across the 650 to 700 repertoires, and roughly 10 million of these chains were shared by at least two donors. Raw reads were error-corrected and collapsed into unique sequences with a nearest-neighbor algorithm that merged closely related sequences to remove PCR and sequencing errors. CDR3 sequences were aligned to IMGT reference sequences to assign V, D and J gene segments. For a sequence to be retained, at least a six-nucleotide match to both a V gene segment and a J gene segment was required. Rearrangements were called productive when the CDR3 lacked stop codons and stayed in frame with V and J; all others were non-productive. CDR3 was defined by IMGT convention, running from the second conserved V-encoded cysteine to the conserved J-encoded phenylalanine. The earlier analysis of roughly 590 of the donors excluded any sequence lacking an unambiguous match to a single V gene segment. In an earlier analysis of several hundred of the donors, V segments were called functional above 56.7% productive rearrangements and were called segregating when the between-donor standard deviation exceeded 5%. A statistical classification framework was developed to diagnose cytomegalovirus status using the catalog of TCR beta chain sequences. In a later analysis, V and J genes were assigned by comparing TCR nucleotide sequences against IMGT/GENE-DB human TR gene sequences. A later analysis assigned CDR3 sequences and most-parsimonious VDJ recombination scenarios with the TCRdist pipeline. A later analysis defined each TCR beta chain by its CDR3 amino acid sequence plus V-gene family, and excluded reads lacking a unique V-gene family. In a later analysis, 500 to 700 highly shared, low-generation-probability nucleotide sequences were removed to address suspected cross-contamination and a sequencing artifact. In a later analysis, a clonal expansion index was calculated for each public chain from normalized within-repertoire ranks of inferred template counts. In a later analysis, generation probabilities were computed using a VDJ recombination model fitted to out-of-frame rearrangements, and the results were checked against IGoR. A later analysis scored TCR-TCR, TCR-HLA and TCR-CMV co-occurrence with hypergeometric tests, applying a repertoire-size bias correction to TCR pairs. A later analysis estimated false discovery rates by permuting HLA or CMV assignments 20 times. A later analysis grouped co-occurring TCRs with DBSCAN, adding TCRdist sequence similarity when clustering within HLA-allele-positive subsets. Co-occurrence clustering excluded repertoires with fewer than 30,000 or more than 120,000 public chains, plus five with anomalous nucleotide sharing. Entries here come from immuneACCESS through TCRdb and include only in-frame sequences with V and J called. Some clones fail to appear in such tables; in the studies checked, an unresolved V gene covers under half of the shortfall, and the cause of the remainder is unknown. The V and J calls and clone size come from that table; D and trimming were worked out from the DNA. The sample table lists 70,000 to 95,000 clones, 65% to 85% of them with a count of one. The top ten clonotypes cover around 2% of the sample.

The sample taken for sequencing was PBMCs. The TCR comes from a man between 18 and 35 years old in good health and CMV-seronegative.

The nucleotide sequence is given as TGCGCCAGCAGCTTGGGAAGCCGGGACACCAATCAGCCCCAGCATTTT. Its protein reads: CASSLGSRDTNQPQHF. The chain is made from TRBV5-1 and TRBJ1-5; 6 matching bases give a weak D call of TRBD1. V gives up 0 bases and J gives up 3 bases, and the segment between their germline ends measures 13 bases. From cysteine to phenylalanine, the CDR3 is 16 amino acids long. The CDR3 DNA has 48 bases and is translated from base 1. The germline V gene encodes CDR1 SGHRS and CDR2 YFSETQ.